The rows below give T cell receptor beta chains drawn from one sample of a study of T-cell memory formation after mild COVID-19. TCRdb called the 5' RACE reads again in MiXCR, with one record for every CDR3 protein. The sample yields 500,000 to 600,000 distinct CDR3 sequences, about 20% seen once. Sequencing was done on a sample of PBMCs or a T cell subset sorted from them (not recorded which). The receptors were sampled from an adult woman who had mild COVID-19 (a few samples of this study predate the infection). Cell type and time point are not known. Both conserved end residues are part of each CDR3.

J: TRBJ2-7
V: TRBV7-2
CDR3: CATSQTGPYEQYF

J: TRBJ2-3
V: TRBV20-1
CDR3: CSARGLAPDTQYF

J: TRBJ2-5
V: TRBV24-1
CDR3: CATSQTTEETQYF

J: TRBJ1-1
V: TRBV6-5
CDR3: CASSYEGGPPNTEAFF

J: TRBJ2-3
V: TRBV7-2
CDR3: CASSSQGIQSTDTQYF

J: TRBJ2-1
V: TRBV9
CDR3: CASSSSARTYNEQFF

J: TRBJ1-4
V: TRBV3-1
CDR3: CASSQGLGEKLFF

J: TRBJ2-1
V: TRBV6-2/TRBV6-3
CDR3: CASSHREGMNEQFF

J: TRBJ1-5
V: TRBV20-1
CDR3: CSAGTTGAGVNQPQHF

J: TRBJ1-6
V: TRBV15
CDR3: CATGQAAYNSPLHF

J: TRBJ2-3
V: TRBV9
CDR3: CASSVLEGGTDTQYF

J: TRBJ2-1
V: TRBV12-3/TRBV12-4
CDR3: CASSQTGQGNEQFF

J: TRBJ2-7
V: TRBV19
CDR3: CASSISAGGYEQYF

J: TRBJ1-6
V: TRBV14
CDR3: CAMPGQGAGRSYNSPLHF

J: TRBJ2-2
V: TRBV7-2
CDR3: CASSFPGTSTGELFF

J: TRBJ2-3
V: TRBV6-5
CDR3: CAVKPGHHTDTQYF

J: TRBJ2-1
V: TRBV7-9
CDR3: CATSSGGAIDEQFF

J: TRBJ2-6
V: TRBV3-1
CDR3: CASSLSVGNSGANVLTF

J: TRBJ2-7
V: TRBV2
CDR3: CASRGGLADYEQYF

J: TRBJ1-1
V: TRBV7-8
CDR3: CASSQAGGTVNTEAFF

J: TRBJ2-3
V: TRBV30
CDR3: CAWSVQGGIGADTQYF

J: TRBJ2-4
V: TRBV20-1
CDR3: CSARSLDSQWDIQYF

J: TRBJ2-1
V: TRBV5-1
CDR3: CASALGGPPGAFYNEQFF

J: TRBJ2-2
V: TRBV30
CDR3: CAWLSNEMNTGELFF

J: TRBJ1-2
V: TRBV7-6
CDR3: CASSLEQGSHGYTF

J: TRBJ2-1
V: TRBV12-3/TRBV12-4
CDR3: CASSTGTRNEQFF

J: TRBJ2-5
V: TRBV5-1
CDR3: CASSGKGTVDQETQYF

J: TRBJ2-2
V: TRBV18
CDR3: CASSPGLAERELFF

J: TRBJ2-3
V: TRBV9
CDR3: CASSPQAGGRDTQYF

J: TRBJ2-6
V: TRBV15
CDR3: CATSRTSGRAYGANVLTF

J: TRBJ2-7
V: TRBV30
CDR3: CAWSVEFGRDRVYEQYF

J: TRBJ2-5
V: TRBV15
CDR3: CATSRFGSQRETQYF

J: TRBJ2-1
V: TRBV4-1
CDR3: CASSQVDMNEQFF

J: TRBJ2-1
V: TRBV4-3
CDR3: CASSRGSAPYNEQFF

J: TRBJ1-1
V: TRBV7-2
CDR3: CASSPPWGGLGTEAFF

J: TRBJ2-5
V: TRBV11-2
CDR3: CASSLGIQPGVETQYF

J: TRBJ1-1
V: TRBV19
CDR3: CASSHPPGVPGSGAEAFF